This is a list of T cell receptor beta chains from one sample in a study of Graves' ophthalmopathy and Graves' hyperthyroidism. TCRdb called the multiplex PCR reads again in MiXCR, with one record for every CDR3 protein. Here the sample spans fewer than 650,000 distinct CDR3 sequences, 22% being singletons. Specimen: peripheral blood. All receptors come from a woman between 18 and 30 years old with stable Graves' hyperthyroidism. Some clones in this sample may be carry-over from other donors' samples. The CDR3 runs from the conserved cysteine through the conserved F or W. The D gene is left open where the match is weak. Size is omitted from some rows. Given values are once, few, many or a class for expanded clones.

>TRBV7-3|TRBJ1-5|.|16|.
TGTGCCAGCAGCTTAAGGCGAGATTATAGCAATCAGCCCCAGCATTTT
CASSLRRDYSNQPQHF
>TRBV28|TRBJ1-2|.|14|.
TGTGCCAGCAGTACACGGGGGGTAGTCTATGGCTACACCTTC
CASSTRGVVYGYTF
>TRBV19|TRBJ2-7|TRBD1|12|many
TGTGCCAGTAGTACGACAGGGAGCGAGCAGTACTTC
CASSTTGSEQYF
>TRBV10-1|TRBJ2-7|.|16|few
TGCGCCAGCAGTGAAGTAGCCGGTGCGGGGGCCCGGGAGCAGTACTTC
CASSEVAGAGAREQYF
>TRBV12-3/TRBV12-4|TRBJ2-7|.|15|many
TGTGCCAGCAGTTTGAGTGGGGGGTCGTCCTACGAGCAGTACTTC
CASSLSGGSSYEQYF
>TRBV7-2|TRBJ1-1|.|14|many
TGTGCCAGCAGCGCACGTGCAGGGGTCACTGAAGCTTTCTTT
CASSARAGVTEAFF
>TRBV5-1|TRBJ1-6|TRBD1|15|.
TGCGCCAGCAGACGCCGGACAGGGGTTGGTTCACCCCTCCACTTT
CASRRRTGVGSPLHF
>TRBV6-5|TRBJ1-5|.|13|many
TGTGCCAGCAGACGAGACAGCAATCAGCCCCAGCATTTT
CASRRDSNQPQHF
>TRBV29-1|TRBJ2-7|TRBD2|13|many
TGCAGCGTAGCTAGCGGGAATGTCTACGAGCAGTACTTC
CSVASGNVYEQYF
>TRBV28|TRBJ2-7|TRBD2|14|many
TGTGCCAGCAGTCCCGCGGGGGTAACCTACGAGCAGTACTTC
CASSPAGVTYEQYF
>TRBV20-1|TRBJ1-1|.|12|many
TGCAGTGCCCGCGGACCGATCACTGAAGCTTTCTTT
CSARGPITEAFF
>TRBV6-1|TRBJ2-2|TRBD2|16|.
TGTGCCAGCAGGCGGGTAGCGGGGGAGAACACCGGGGAGCTGTTTTTT
CASRRVAGENTGELFF
>TRBV5-1|TRBJ2-5|.|15|few
TGCGCCAGCAGCTTTAGGCCGGGTGGCCAAGAGACCCAGTACTTC
CASSFRPGGQETQYF
>TRBV6-1|TRBJ2-4|TRBD2|15|.
TGTGCCAGCAGTGAATCGCTAGCGGGGGGGGACATTAAGTACTTC
CASSESLAGGDIKYF
>TRBV6-5|TRBJ1-2|.|15|.
TGTGCCAGCAGTTACATGGATCGGGCCCACTATGGCTACACCTTC
CASSYMDRAHYGYTF
>TRBV6-1|TRBJ1-2|.|13|many
TGTGCCAGCAGTGAGCCAGGTCAGGGAGGCTACACCTTC
CASSEPGQGGYTF
>TRBV6-5|TRBJ2-7|.|11|many
TGTGCCAGCAGGCGAGAATACGAGCAGTACTTC
CASRREYEQYF
>TRBV28|TRBJ2-7|.|12|many
TGTGCCAGCAATCAGGGGTTTTACGAGCAGTACTTC
CASNQGFYEQYF
>TRBV3-1|TRBJ2-5|.|14|.
TGTGCCAGCAGCCAAGGGGAGGCCTCGGCGCCCCAGTACTTC
CASSQGEASAPQYF
>TRBV9|TRBJ2-5|.|18|.
TGTGCCAGCAGCGTAGGTCTAACCGGGCAGGGTAGGATGATGCCCCAGTACTTC
CASSVGLTGQGRMMPQYF
>TRBV30|TRBJ2-5|.|11|many
TGTGCCTGGAGTGTACAGGAGACCCAGTACTTC
CAWSVQETQYF
>TRBV7-9|TRBJ1-2|.|13|.
TGTGCCACCAGTGAGGTGGGTAACTATGGCTACACCTTC
CATSEVGNYGYTF
>TRBV27|TRBJ1-6|.|16|many
TGTGCCAGCAGTTTACAAACCGGGACAAGGAATTCACCCCTCCACTTT
CASSLQTGTRNSPLHF
>TRBV12-3/TRBV12-4|TRBJ2-5|.|16|few
TGTGCCAGCAGTTCCCATTCCGGGACTGGGGGAGAGACCCAGTACTTC
CASSSHSGTGGETQYF
>TRBV12-3/TRBV12-4|TRBJ2-7|.|12|many
TGTGCCAGCAGTTTAAGGGGCAGCGAGCAGTACTTC
CASSLRGSEQYF
>TRBV4-1|TRBJ1-6|TRBD1|15|few
TGCGCCAGCAGCCAGGGGACAGGGGGGAGATCACCCCTCCACTTT
CASSQGTGGRSPLHF
>TRBV6-2/TRBV6-3|TRBJ2-6|TRBD2|17|.
TGTGCCAGCAAAGGGCTAGCGGGAATCTCTGGGGCCAACGTCCTGACTTTC
CASKGLAGISGANVLTF
>TRBV2|TRBJ2-7|TRBD2|14|many
TGTGCCAGCAGGAATAGCGGGGGCCTCTACGAGCAGTACTTC
CASRNSGGLYEQYF
>TRBV6-2/TRBV6-3|TRBJ1-1|.|16|many
TGTGCCAGCAGCTATCATCCCCAAACAGAGATCACTGAAGCTTTCTTT
CASSYHPQTEITEAFF
>TRBV7-3|TRBJ1-1|.|13|many
TGTGCCAGCAGCATCCACACAGACACTGAAGCTTTCTTT
CASSIHTDTEAFF
>TRBV20-1|TRBJ1-1|.|14|many
TGCAGTGCTAAAGAGGGGAGTCTGAACACTGAAGCTTTCTTT
CSAKEGSLNTEAFF
>TRBV20-1|TRBJ2-7|TRBD1|16|many
TGCAGTGCTAGAGACCCTAGACAGGGGGCGTCCTACGAGCAGTACTTC
CSARDPRQGASYEQYF
>TRBV6-1|TRBJ1-2|.|12|many
TGTGCCAGCAGACTTGACAGAGGCGGCTACACCTTC
CASRLDRGGYTF
>TRBV12-3/TRBV12-4|TRBJ2-7|.|16|many
TGTGCCAGCAGTTTAGTGGTCACAGGGAATACTTACGAGCAGTACTTC
CASSLVVTGNTYEQYF
>TRBV2|TRBJ1-2|.|15|many
TGTGCCAGCACCCGAGACCCCAGGGTGGTTAATGGCTACACCTTC
CASTRDPRVVNGYTF